A selection of T cell receptor beta chains follows, all from one sample in a study of T-cell memory formation after mild COVID-19. TCRdb called the 5' RACE reads again in MiXCR, with one record for every CDR3 protein. This sample has around 340,000 distinct CDR3 sequences; approximately 15% occur once, and the top ten carry about 22%. The source material was PBMCs or a T cell subset sorted from them (not recorded which). These receptors came from a man between 18 and 35 years old who had mild COVID-19 (a few samples of this study predate the infection). Cell type and time point are not known. Both conserved end residues are part of each CDR3. For some rows the clone size is stated as once, few or many, or as a class when expanded; others skip it.

j_gene,v_gene,abundance,len,CDR3aa
TRBJ2-7,TRBV6-5,.,14,CASRQGDSSYEQYF
TRBJ2-3,TRBV2,.,14,CASSDQLGTDTQYF
TRBJ2-1,TRBV5-6,.,15,CASSLFTGAYNEQFF
TRBJ2-5,TRBV20-1,many,13,CSASGPLGETQYF
TRBJ2-1,TRBV7-2,.,15,CASSWASGGFNEQFF
TRBJ2-5,TRBV7-9,few,17,CASSLPSGGGGEETQYF
TRBJ1-6,TRBV6-2/TRBV6-3,.,13,CASTRGNNSPLHF
TRBJ1-1,TRBV12-3/TRBV12-4,many,13,CASSSQVNTEAFF
TRBJ1-2,TRBV20-1,few,11,CSAKVRRGYTF
TRBJ2-1,TRBV20-1,.,14,CSAKTGGNYNEQFF
TRBJ1-1,TRBV10-3,.,12,CAIRQGAVEAFF
TRBJ1-2,TRBV4-1,.,13,CASSQVGSYGYTF
TRBJ2-4,TRBV15,.,17,CATSDGTSGVAKNIQYF
TRBJ1-3,TRBV20-1,many,14,CSARGQSSGNTIYF
TRBJ1-6,TRBV18,.,14,CASSEGPYNSPLHF
TRBJ1-4,TRBV3-1,.,14,CASSPRALNEKLFF
TRBJ1-6,TRBV4-1,few,18,CASSLTPGSGSYNSPLHF
TRBJ2-1,TRBV5-8,.,16,CASSPLSGGHYNEQFF
TRBJ2-1,TRBV7-8,.,18,CASSQPQAGGTGSHEQFF
TRBJ1-6,TRBV12-3/TRBV12-4,few,16,CASSLIEGYYNSPLHF
TRBJ2-1,TRBV29-1,few,16,CSVEGHGMGAYNEQFF
TRBJ1-5,TRBV15,.,17,CATSRDFSGQGNQPQHF
TRBJ2-5,TRBV7-2,.,18,CASSLAPGLAGAAETQYF
TRBJ1-2,TRBV30,.,13,CASRVQGADGYTF
TRBJ1-6,TRBV5-1,few,15,CASSLGGWGNSPLHF
TRBJ2-3,TRBV5-1,few,18,CASSLGGLAGGRPDTQYF